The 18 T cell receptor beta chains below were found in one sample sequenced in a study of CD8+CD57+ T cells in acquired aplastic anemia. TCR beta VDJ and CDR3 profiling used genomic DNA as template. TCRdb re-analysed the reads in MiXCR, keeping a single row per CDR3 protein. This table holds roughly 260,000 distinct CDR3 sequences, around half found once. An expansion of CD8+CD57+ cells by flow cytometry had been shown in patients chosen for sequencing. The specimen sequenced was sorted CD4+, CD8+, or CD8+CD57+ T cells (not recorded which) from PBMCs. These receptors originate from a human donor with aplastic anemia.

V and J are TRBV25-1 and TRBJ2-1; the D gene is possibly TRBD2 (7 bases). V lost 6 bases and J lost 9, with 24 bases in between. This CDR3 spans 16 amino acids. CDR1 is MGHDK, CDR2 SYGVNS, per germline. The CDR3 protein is CASSPRGAGAISEQFF. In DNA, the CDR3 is TGTGCCAGCAGCCCACGGGGGGCGGGGGCCATCTCTGAGCAGTTCTTC.

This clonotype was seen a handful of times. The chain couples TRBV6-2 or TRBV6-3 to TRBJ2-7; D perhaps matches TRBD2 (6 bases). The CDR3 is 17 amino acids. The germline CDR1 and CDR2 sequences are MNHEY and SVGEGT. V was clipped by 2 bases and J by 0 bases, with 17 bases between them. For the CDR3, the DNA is TGTGCCAGCAGTTACGGGCGGGACGGAAAGAGCTCCTACGAGCAGTACTTC. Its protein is CASSYGRDGKSSYEQYF.

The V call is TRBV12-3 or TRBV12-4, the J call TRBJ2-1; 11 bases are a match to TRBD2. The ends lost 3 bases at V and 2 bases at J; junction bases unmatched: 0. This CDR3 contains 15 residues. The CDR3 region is CASSFSGRAYNEQFF. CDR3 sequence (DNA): TGTGCCAGCAGTTTTAGCGGGAGGGCCTACAATGAGCAGTTCTTC.

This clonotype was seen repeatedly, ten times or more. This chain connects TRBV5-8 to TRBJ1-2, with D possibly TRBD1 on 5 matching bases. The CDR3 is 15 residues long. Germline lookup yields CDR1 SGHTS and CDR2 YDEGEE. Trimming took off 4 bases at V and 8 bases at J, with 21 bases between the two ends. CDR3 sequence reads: CASSTLQDQLAGYTF. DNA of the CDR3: TGTGCCAGCAGCACGCTACAGGACCAACTGGCGGGCTACACCTTC.

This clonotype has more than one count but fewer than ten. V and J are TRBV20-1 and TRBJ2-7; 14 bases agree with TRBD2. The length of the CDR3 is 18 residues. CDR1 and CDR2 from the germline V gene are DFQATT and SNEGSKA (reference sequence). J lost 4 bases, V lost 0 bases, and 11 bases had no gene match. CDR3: CSARDPSTSGRVQYEQYF. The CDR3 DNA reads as TGCAGTGCTAGAGACCCCTCGACTAGCGGGAGGGTCCAGTACGAGCAGTACTTC.

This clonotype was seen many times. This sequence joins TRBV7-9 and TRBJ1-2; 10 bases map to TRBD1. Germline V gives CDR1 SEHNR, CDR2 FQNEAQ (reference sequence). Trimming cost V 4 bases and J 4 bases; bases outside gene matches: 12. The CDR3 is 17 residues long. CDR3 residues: CASSSRDRGIVRYGYTF. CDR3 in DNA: TGTGCCAGCAGCTCTCGGGACAGGGGTATAGTGCGCTATGGCTACACCTTC.

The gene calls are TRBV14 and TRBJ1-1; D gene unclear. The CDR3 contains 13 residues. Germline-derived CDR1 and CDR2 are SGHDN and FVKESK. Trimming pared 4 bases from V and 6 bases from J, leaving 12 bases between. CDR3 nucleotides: TGTGCCAGCAGCCGCATGGTTCGTGCTGAAGCTTTCTTT. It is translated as CASSRMVRAEAFF.

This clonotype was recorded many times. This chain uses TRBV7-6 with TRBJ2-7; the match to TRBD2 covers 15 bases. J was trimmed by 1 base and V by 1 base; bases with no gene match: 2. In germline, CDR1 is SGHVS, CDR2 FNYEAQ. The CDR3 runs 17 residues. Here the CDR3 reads CASSLGTSGRGSYEQYF. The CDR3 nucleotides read TGTGCCAGCAGCTTAGGGACTAGCGGGAGGGGATCCTACGAGCAGTACTTC.

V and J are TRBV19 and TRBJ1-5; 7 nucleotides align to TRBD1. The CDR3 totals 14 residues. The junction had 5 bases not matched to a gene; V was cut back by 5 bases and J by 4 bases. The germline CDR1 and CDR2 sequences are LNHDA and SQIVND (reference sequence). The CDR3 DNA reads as TGTGCCAGTAGTGACGGGACAGCAAATCAGCCCCAGCATTTT. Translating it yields CASSDGTANQPQHF.

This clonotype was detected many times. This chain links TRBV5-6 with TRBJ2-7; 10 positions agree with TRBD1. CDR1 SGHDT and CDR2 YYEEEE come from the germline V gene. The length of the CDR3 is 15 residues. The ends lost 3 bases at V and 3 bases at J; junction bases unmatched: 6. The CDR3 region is CASSSDRGRIYEQYF. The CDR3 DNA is TGTGCCAGCAGCTCCGACAGGGGGCGGATCTACGAGCAGTACTTC.

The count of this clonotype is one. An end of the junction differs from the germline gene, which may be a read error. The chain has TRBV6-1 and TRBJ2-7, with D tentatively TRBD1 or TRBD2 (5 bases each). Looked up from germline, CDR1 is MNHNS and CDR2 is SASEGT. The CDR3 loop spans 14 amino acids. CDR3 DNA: TGCGCCAGCAGTGATCCCGGGACCACCTACGAGCAGTACTTC. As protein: CASSDPGTTYEQYF.

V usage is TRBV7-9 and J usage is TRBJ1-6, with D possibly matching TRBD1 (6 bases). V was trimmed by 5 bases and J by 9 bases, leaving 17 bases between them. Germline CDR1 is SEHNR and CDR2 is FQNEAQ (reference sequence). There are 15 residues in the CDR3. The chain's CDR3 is CASSPRGGAASPLHF. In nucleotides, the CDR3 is TGTGCCAGCAGCCCGCGGGGGGGGGCCGCTTCACCCCTCCACTTT.

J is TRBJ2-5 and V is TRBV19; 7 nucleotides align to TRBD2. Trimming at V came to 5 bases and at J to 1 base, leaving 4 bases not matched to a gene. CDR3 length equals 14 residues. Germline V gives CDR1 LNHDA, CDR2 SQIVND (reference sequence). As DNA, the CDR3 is TGTGCCAGTAGTCAGCGGGGTGGCCAAGAGACCCAGTACTTC. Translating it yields CASSQRGGQETQYF.

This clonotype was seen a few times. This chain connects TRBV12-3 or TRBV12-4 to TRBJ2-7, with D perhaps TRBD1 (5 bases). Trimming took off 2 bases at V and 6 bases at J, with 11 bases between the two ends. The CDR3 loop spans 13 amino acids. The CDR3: CASSLQGMTEQYF. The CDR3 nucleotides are TGTGCCAGCAGTTTACAGGGTATGACCGAGCAGTACTTC.

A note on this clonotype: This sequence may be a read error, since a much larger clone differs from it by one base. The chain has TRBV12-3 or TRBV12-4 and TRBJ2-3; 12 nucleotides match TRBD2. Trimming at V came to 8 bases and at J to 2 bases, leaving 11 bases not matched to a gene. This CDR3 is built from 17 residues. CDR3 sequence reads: CASGQYGLAGLTDTQYF. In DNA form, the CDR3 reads TGTGCCAGCGGTCAATACGGACTAGCGGGGCTCACAGATACGCAGTATTTT.

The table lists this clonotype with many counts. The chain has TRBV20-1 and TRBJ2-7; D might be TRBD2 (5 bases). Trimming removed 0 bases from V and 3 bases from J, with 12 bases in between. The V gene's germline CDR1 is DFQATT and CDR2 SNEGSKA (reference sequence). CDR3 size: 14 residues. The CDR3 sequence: CSARDSDSYYEQYF. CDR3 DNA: TGCAGTGCTAGAGATTCGGACTCATACTACGAGCAGTACTTC.

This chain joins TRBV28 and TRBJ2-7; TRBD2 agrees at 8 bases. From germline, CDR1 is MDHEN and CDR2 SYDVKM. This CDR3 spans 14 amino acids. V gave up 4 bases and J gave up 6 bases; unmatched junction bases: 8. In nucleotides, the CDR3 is TGTGCCAGCAGTTCGGGGGGACTAGGGCTCGAGCAGTACTTC. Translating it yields CASSSGGLGLEQYF.

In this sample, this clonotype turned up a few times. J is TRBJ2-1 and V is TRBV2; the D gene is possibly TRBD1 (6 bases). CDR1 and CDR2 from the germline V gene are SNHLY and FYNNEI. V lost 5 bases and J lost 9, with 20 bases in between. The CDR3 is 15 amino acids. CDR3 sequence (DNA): TGTGCCAGCAGTAGGGGACGCCGCGTAGGGGGTGAGCAGTTCTTC. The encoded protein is CASSRGRRVGGEQFF.